This is a list of T cell receptor beta chains from one sample in a study of cytomegalovirus exposure and HLA in healthy donors. This table comes from immunoSEQ multiplex PCR, and its TCRdb copy is limited to in-frame clones, with some not included. The repertoire holds 150,000 to 250,000 clones, with about four fifths as singletons. Specimen: PBMCs. The receptors stem from a girl aged 10 to 17 in good health and CMV-seropositive. Each CDR3 is given with its conserved first and last residue. Fields, in order: CDR3 length, clone size, D gene, J gene, V gene, CDR3 DNA, CDR3 protein. The D gene is left open where the match is weak. Part of the rows lack a size; the others show once, few, many or a class for expanded clones.

14 few TRBD1 TRBJ1-3 TRBV6-5 TGTGCCAGCAGCCGGGACAGCTCTGGAAACACCATATATTTT CASSRDSSGNTIYF
14 NA NA TRBJ1-4 TRBV2 TGTGCCAGCAATGAAACGGGTTTCAATGAAAAACTGTTTTTT CASNETGFNEKLFF
14 NA TRBD1 TRBJ2-7 TRBV5-1 TGCGCCAGCAGCCCTAGGGACAGGTCCTACGAGCAGTACTTC CASSPRDRSYEQYF
14 NA NA TRBJ2-1 TRBV23-1 TGCGCCAGCAGGGGAGGGGGGTCCTACAATGAGCAGTTCTTC CASRGGGSYNEQFF
15 NA TRBD1 TRBJ2-3 TRBV11-3 TGTGCCAGCAGCCCGGACAGGGGGGGAACAGATACGCAGTATTTT CASSPDRGGTDTQYF
16 once TRBD1 TRBJ1-1 TRBV5-4 TGTGCCAGCAGCTTGGCCGATAGGGGGCTACCTGCTGAAGCTTTCTTT CASSLADRGLPAEAFF
15 NA NA TRBJ2-1 TRBV13 TGTGCCAGCAGCTTAAGGTACCGCGAAATGGGGCCCCAGTTCTTC CASSLRYREMGPQFF
12 NA NA TRBJ2-3 TRBV5-8 TGTGCCAGCAGCTTGTCAACAGATACGCAGTATTTT CASSLSTDTQYF
13 NA NA TRBJ2-7 TRBV19 TGTGCCAGTAGTATAGGGCTAGCGTCCGAGCAGTACTTC CASSIGLASEQYF
15 NA TRBD1 TRBJ2-3 TRBV18 TGTGCCAGCTCACCAGCTAGGGGGCTTTCAGATACGCAGTATTTT CASSPARGLSDTQYF
14 NA TRBD1 TRBJ1-6 TRBV12-5 TGTGCTAGTCGGCAGGGGGCGTACGATTCACCCCTCCACTTT CASRQGAYDSPLHF
16 NA NA TRBJ1-5 TRBV7-2 TGTGCCAGCAGCCTAAGGGCAGGCGGGGTTAATCAGCCCCAGCATTTT CASSLRAGGVNQPQHF
14 NA NA TRBJ1-5 TRBV5-8 TGTGCCAGCAGCCTCGCCGGGAACAATCAGCCCCAGCATTTT CASSLAGNNQPQHF
18 NA TRBD1 TRBJ1-2 TRBV18 TGTGCCAGCTCACCACCTTCATCCGGGACAGGGTACAGCTATGGCTACACCTTC CASSPPSSGTGYSYGYTF
13 NA NA TRBJ1-5 TRBV29-1 TGCAGCGCCTGGGGGGGTAGCAATCAGCCCCAGCATTTT CSAWGGSNQPQHF
13 NA NA TRBJ2-5 TRBV7-8 TGTGCCAGCAGCTTGTCCTCCCAAGAGACCCAGTACTTC CASSLSSQETQYF
15 NA NA TRBJ1-1 TRBV5-4 TGTGCCAGCAGTCTTGGACAGATTCTGAACACTGAAGCTTTCTTT CASSLGQILNTEAFF
16 NA TRBD2 TRBJ2-2 TRBV7-2 TGTGCCAGCAGCTTCGGGACTAGCGGGGACAGCGGGGAGCTGTTTTTT CASSFGTSGDSGELFF
16 NA NA TRBJ2-6 TRBV4-1 TGCGCCAGCAGCCAGGACACAGGGAGTGGGGCCAACGTCCTGACTTTC CASSQDTGSGANVLTF
12 NA NA TRBJ2-7 TRBV19 TGTGCCAGTAGTCGAGACAGATACGAGCAGTACTTC CASSRDRYEQYF
14 NA TRBD1 TRBJ1-6 TRBV18 TGTGCCAGCTCACCGGGCAGGGGGAATTCACCCCTCCACTTT CASSPGRGNSPLHF
16 once TRBD1 TRBJ2-3 TRBV5-1 TGCGCCAGCAGCTTACCGGGACAGGGGGCCGCAGATACGCAGTATTTT CASSLPGQGAADTQYF
13 NA NA TRBJ1-2 TRBV14 TGTGCCAGCAGCCAAGACAGGGTAGGGGGCTACACCTTC CASSQDRVGGYTF
15 NA TRBD2 TRBJ2-1 TRBV4-3 TGCGCCAGCAGCCAAGGGACTAGCGGTTACAATGAGCAGTTCTTC CASSQGTSGYNEQFF
15 once NA TRBJ2-7 TRBV5-1 TGCGCCAGCAGCCCAACAGGAGACAGTGGATACGAGCAGTACTTC CASSPTGDSGYEQYF
14 few TRBD1 TRBJ2-5 TRBV19 TGTGCCAGTAGTAATCGACAGGGTGGAGAGACCCAGTACTTC CASSNRQGGETQYF
17 once TRBD2 TRBJ2-7 TRBV6-1 TGTGCCAGCAGTGAAGCCCAACTAGCGGGGGCCAGGTACGAGCAGTACTTC CASSEAQLAGARYEQYF
15 NA TRBD2 TRBJ2-3 TRBV5-1 TGCGCCAGCAGCTTATCGGGGGGGGCCCCAGATACGCAGTATTTT CASSLSGGAPDTQYF
14 NA NA TRBJ2-7 TRBV5-6 TGTGCCAGCAGCTCGAAGACAGGATCCTACGAGCAGTACTTC CASSSKTGSYEQYF
13 once NA TRBJ1-1 TRBV6-5 TGTGCCAGCAGTTACTTCAAGAACACTGAAGCTTTCTTT CASSYFKNTEAFF
14 few NA TRBJ2-3 TRBV18 TGTGCCAGCTCACCACCACTCCCCACAGATACGCAGTATTTT CASSPPLPTDTQYF
13 NA NA TRBJ2-5 TRBV30 TGTGCCTGGAGTAGAGGTTGGCAAGAGACCCAGTACTTC CAWSRGWQETQYF
13 few TRBD1 TRBJ2-7 TRBV5-1 TGCGCCAGCAGCTACGACAGGGCGTACGAGCAGTACTTC CASSYDRAYEQYF
15 NA TRBD2 TRBJ2-3 TRBV6-5 TGTGCCAGCAGTGGGACTAGCGGGGGGGCAGATACGCAGTATTTT CASSGTSGGADTQYF
14 NA NA TRBJ2-7 TRBV28 TGTGCCAGCCTGCGGTCCCGGGGGATCTACGAGCAGTACTTC CASLRSRGIYEQYF
15 NA NA TRBJ2-3 TRBV11-3 TGTGCCAGCAGCCCATTTAGCGGCGCCACAGATACGCAGTATTTT CASSPFSGATDTQYF
15 NA TRBD1 TRBJ1-2 TRBV9 TGTGCCAGCAGCGTAGGGGGACAGGGTACAGGAGGCTACACCTTC CASSVGGQGTGGYTF
16 NA TRBD1 TRBJ1-5 TRBV7-2 TGTGCCAGCAGCTTACTTTTGGGGACAGGGAATCAGCCCCAGCATTTT CASSLLLGTGNQPQHF
13 NA NA TRBJ1-2 TRBV29-1 TGCAGCGTTGGACCCGACAGATTCTATGGCTACACCTTC CSVGPDRFYGYTF
15 NA TRBD2 TRBJ2-7 TRBV10-3 TGTGCCATCAGTGAGAAGAGCGGGGGGGATTACGAGCAGTACTTC CAISEKSGGDYEQYF
15 NA TRBD1 TRBJ1-3 TRBV4-3 TGCGCCAGCAGCCCTCAGACAGGGGCTGGAAACACCATATATTTT CASSPQTGAGNTIYF
15 once TRBD1 TRBJ1-6 TRBV7-2 TGTGCCAGCAGCTTAGGGGACAGGGGGAATTCACCCCTCCACTTT CASSLGDRGNSPLHF
14 once TRBD1 TRBJ1-2 TRBV6-1 TGTGCCAGCAGCCAAACAGGGGTCGGCTATGGCTACACCTTC CASSQTGVGYGYTF
13 NA NA TRBJ2-3 TRBV5-4 TGTGCCAGCAGCTTTCAGAGCACAGATACGCAGTATTTT CASSFQSTDTQYF
18 NA TRBD2 TRBJ2-2 TRBV9 TGTGCCAGCAGCGTAGGGTTTGCTAGCGGGGGGGCCGGCGGGGAGCTGTTTTTT CASSVGFASGGAGGELFF
13 NA TRBD2 TRBJ2-1 TRBV7-8 TGTGCCAGCAGCCGGACTAGCGGGGATGAGCAGTTCTTC CASSRTSGDEQFF
15 NA TRBD1 TRBJ1-4 TRBV27 TGTGCCAGCAGTCCAAGGGACAGTCGGGGGGAAAAACTGTTTTTT CASSPRDSRGEKLFF
13 NA TRBD2 TRBJ2-3 TRBV6-1 TGTGCCAGCAGGAAGACTAGCGCAGATACGCAGTATTTT CASRKTSADTQYF
16 NA TRBD2 TRBJ2-2 TRBV5-4 TGTGCCAGCAGCTCTAGCGGGGGACTTAACACCGGGGAGCTGTTTTTT CASSSSGGLNTGELFF
13 few TRBD2 TRBJ2-7 TRBV11-3 TGTGCCAGCAGCTATAGCGGGGGCTACGAGCAGTACTTC CASSYSGGYEQYF
15 few NA TRBJ1-4 TRBV27 TGTGCCAGCAGCCGGGAGGACGGCGGGAATGAAAAACTGTTTTTT CASSREDGGNEKLFF
17 NA NA TRBJ2-1 TRBV15 TGTGCCACCAGCAGAGTCCCCCTCCGGGGGGCTCTCAATGAGCAGTTCTTC CATSRVPLRGALNEQFF
17 NA NA TRBJ2-2 TRBV18 TGTGCCAGCTCACGTGACTCGGCCAGGGTAGGCACCGGGGAGCTGTTTTTT CASSRDSARVGTGELFF
15 NA NA TRBJ1-6 TRBV7-2 TGTGCCAGCAGTTTCCCAGGGTCTAGAAATTCACCCCTCCACTTT CASSFPGSRNSPLHF
13 NA NA TRBJ1-1 TRBV30 TGTGCCTGGAGTGCCACTTCCAACACTGAAGCTTTCTTT CAWSATSNTEAFF
17 once NA TRBJ1-5 TRBV10-1 TGCGCCAGCGGTAGACAGGAGAACTCTTATAGCAATCAGCCCCAGCATTTT CASGRQENSYSNQPQHF
14 NA TRBD1 TRBJ1-1 TRBV27 TGTGCCAGCAGTTCTGGACAGGGGTGGGGTGAAGCTTTCTTT CASSSGQGWGEAFF
15 NA TRBD1 TRBJ2-5 TRBV7-8 TGTGCCAGCAGCCCCAGGACGGGACAGGGGGAGACCCAGTACTTC CASSPRTGQGETQYF
16 NA NA TRBJ1-2 TRBV18 TGTGCCAGCTCACCAAGTAGGACAGAATCTAACTATGGCTACACCTTC CASSPSRTESNYGYTF